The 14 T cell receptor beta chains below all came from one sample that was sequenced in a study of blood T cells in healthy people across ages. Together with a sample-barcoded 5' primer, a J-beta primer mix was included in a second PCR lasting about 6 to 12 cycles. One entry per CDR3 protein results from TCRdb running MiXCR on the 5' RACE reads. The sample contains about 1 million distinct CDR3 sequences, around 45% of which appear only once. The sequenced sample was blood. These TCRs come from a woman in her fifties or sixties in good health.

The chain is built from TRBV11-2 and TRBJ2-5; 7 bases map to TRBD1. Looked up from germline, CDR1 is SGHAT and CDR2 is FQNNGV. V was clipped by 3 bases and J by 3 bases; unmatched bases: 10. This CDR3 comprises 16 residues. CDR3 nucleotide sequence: TGTGCCAGCAGCTTGGAATCGACAGGGAGAGAAGAGACCCAGTACTTC. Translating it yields CASSLESTGREETQYF.

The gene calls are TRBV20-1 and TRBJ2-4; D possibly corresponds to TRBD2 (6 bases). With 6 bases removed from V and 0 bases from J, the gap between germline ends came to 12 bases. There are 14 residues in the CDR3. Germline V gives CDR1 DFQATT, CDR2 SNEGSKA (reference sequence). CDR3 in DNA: TGCAGTGCAAGACCGGGACTAGCCAAAAACATTCAGTACTTC. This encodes CSARPGLAKNIQYF.

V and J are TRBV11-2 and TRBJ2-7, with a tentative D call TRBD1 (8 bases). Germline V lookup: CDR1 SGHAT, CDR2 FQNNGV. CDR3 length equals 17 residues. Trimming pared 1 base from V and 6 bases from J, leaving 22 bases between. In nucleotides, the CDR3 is TGTGCCAGCAGCTTAGGGGGGGGTGGGACAGGATCGTCCGAGCAGTACTTC. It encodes CASSLGGGGTGSSEQYF.

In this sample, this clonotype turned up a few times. The CDR3 nucleotides read TGCGCCAGCAAATGGGCTAGCGGATCCTACGAGCAGTACTTC. Translation gives CASKWASGSYEQYF. The chain employs TRBV5-1 and TRBJ2-7, with TRBD2 matching 7 bases. Looked up from germline, CDR1 is SGHRS and CDR2 is YFSETQ. The CDR3 loop spans 14 amino acids. V was pared by 6 bases and J by 1 base, with 7 bases of the junction left unmatched.

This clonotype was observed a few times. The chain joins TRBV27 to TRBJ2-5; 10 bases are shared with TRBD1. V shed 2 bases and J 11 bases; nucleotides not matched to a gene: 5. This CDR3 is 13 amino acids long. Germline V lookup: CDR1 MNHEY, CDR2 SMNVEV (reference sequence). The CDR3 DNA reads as TGTGCCAGCAGTTTAAGGGACAGGGGTGCGCAGTACTTC. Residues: CASSLRDRGAQYF.

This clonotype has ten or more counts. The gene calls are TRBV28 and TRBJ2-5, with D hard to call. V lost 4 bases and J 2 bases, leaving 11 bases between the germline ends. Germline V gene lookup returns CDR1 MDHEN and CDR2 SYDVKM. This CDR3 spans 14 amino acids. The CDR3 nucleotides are TGTGCCAGCAGTTGGACCAGACAACAAGAGACCCAGTACTTC. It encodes CASSWTRQQETQYF.

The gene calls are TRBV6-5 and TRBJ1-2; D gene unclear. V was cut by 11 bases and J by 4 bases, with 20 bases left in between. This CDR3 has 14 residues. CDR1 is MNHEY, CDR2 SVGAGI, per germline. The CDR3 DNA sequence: TGTGCCTCCAGTTCGGGCAGTTCGTCCTATGGCTACACCTTC. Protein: CASSSGSSSYGYTF.

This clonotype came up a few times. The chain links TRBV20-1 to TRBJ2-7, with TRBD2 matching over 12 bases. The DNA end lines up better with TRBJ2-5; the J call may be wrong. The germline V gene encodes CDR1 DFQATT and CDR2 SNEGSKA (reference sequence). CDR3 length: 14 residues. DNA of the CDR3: TGCAGTGCTAGAGGACTAGCGGGAGAGGAGACCCAGTACTTC. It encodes CSARGLAGEETQYF.

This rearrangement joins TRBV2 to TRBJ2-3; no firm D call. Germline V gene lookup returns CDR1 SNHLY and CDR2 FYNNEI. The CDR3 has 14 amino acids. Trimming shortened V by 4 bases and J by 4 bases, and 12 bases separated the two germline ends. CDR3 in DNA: TGTGCCAGCAGTGTTCGAGAGGTCGCAGATACGCAGTATTTT. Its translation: CASSVREVADTQYF. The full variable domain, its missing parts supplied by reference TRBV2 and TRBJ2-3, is EPEVTQTPSHQVTQMGQEVILRCVPISNHLYFYWYRQILGQKVEFLVSFYNNEISEKSEIFDDQFSVERPDGSNFTLKIRSTKLEDSAMYFCASSVREVADTQYFGPGTRLTVL.

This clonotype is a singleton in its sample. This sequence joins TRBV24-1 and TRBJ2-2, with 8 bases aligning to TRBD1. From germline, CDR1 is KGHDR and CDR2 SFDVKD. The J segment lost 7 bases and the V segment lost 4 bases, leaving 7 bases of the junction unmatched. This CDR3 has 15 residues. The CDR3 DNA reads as TGTGCCACCAGTGACCTACCAGGGGGCCACGGGGAGCTGTTTTTT. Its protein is CATSDLPGGHGELFF.

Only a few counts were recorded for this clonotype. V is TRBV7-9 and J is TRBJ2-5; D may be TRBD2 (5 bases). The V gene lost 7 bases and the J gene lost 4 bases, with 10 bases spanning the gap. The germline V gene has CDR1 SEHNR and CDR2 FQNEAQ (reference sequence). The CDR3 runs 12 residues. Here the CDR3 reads CASNPEGETQYF. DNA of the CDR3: TGTGCCAGCAACCCCGAGGGAGAGACCCAGTACTTC.

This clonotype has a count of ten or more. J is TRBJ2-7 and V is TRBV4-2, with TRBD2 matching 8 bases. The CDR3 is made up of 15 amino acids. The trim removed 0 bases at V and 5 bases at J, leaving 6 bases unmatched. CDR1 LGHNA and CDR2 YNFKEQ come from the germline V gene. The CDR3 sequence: CASSQDSGRGDEQYF. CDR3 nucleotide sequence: TGTGCCAGCAGCCAAGATTCCGGGAGGGGCGACGAGCAGTACTTC.

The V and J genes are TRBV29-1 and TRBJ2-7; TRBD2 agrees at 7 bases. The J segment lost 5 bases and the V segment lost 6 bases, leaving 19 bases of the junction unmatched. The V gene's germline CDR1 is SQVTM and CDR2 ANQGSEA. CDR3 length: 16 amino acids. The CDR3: CSVAAGVARFLHEQYF. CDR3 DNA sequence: TGCAGCGTCGCCGCGGGGGTGGCCCGTTTCCTCCACGAGCAGTACTTC.

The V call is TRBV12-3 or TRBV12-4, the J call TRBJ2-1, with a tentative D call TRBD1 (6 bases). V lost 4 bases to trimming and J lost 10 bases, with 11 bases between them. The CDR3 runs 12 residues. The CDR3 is CASSWTELEQFF. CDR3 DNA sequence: TGTGCCAGCAGTTGGACAGAGTTAGAGCAGTTCTTC.